Presented here are 21 T cell receptor beta chains from one specimen sequenced in a study of cytomegalovirus exposure and HLA in healthy donors. The study ran its PCR with 60 Vbeta and 13 Jbeta primers. The data were produced by immunoSEQ multiplex PCR, yet TCRdb's version contains in-frame clones alone and is incomplete. The sample carries about 180,000 clones, about 77% recorded once. Material: PBMCs. These receptors were obtained from a man aged 30 to 39 in good health and CMV-seronegative.

This chain joins TRBV5-4 and TRBJ2-5; 14 nucleotides align to TRBD2. Germline CDR1 reads SGHNT; CDR2 reads YYREEE (reference sequence). The CDR3 runs to 16 residues. Germline trimming cut 4 bases from V and 5 bases from J; bases unmatched to any gene: 7. CDR3 protein: CASSMTSGGAWETQYF. The CDR3 DNA reads as TGTGCCAGCAGCATGACTAGCGGGGGGGCCTGGGAGACCCAGTACTTC.

The chain recombines TRBV29-1 with TRBJ1-2, with D possibly matching TRBD1 (5 bases). This CDR3 is built from 16 residues. Germline CDR1 is SQVTM and CDR2 is ANQGSEA. V lost 6 bases and J 4 bases, leaving 24 bases between the germline ends. The CDR3 region is CSVDRNDRSDIYGYTF. The CDR3 DNA reads as TGCAGCGTCGATCGGAACGACAGAAGTGACATCTATGGCTACACCTTC. The variable domain in full, completed from reference TRBV29-1 and TRBJ1-2, reads SAVISQKPSRDICQRGTSLTIQCQVDSQVTMMFWYRQQPGQSLTLIATANQGSEATYESGFVIDKFPISRPNLTFSTLTVSNMSPEDSSIYLCSVDRNDRSDIYGYTFGSGTRLTVV.

A few counts support this clone. V is TRBV7-3 and J is TRBJ2-7; 12 bases agree with TRBD2. V lost 4 bases to trimming and J lost 5 bases; unmatched junction nucleotides: 9. The V gene's germline CDR1 is SGHTA and CDR2 FQGTGA. This CDR3 is 16 amino acids long. The CDR3 DNA reads TGTGCCAGCAGCTCTGACTCTAGCGGGAGGGGCCACGAGCAGTACTTC. Residues: CASSSDSSGRGHEQYF.

The table lists this clone with a count of one. The rearrangement joins TRBV7-8 to TRBJ1-5; no clear D gene. Germline CDR1 SGHVS, CDR2 FQNEAQ. This CDR3 comprises 13 residues. V shed 6 bases and J shed 0 bases, with 6 bases lying between them. The CDR3 loop reads CASRRDSNQPQHF. The CDR3 coding sequence is TGTGCCAGCAGGAGGGATAGCAATCAGCCCCAGCATTTT. The full variable domain, with the rest looked up from reference TRBV7-8 and TRBJ1-5, is GAGVSQSPRYKVAKRGQDVALRCDPISGHVSLFWYQQALGQGPEFLTYFQNEAQLDKSGLPSDRFFAERPEGSVSTLKIQRTQQEDSAVYLCASRRDSNQPQHFGDGTRLSIL.

The rearrangement uses TRBV30 and TRBJ2-3; the match to TRBD1 covers 8 bases. The junction had 9 bases not matched to a gene; V was cut back by 4 bases and J by 3 bases. Germline CDR1 is GTSNPN and CDR2 is SVGIG (reference sequence). The CDR3 contains 15 residues. As DNA, the CDR3 is TGTGCCTGGATATACAGACAGGGGATAACAGATACGCAGTATTTT. Translation: CAWIYRQGITDTQYF.

V usage is TRBV5-1 and J usage is TRBJ2-1; 7 bases are shared with TRBD2. Germline loops: CDR1 SGHRS, CDR2 YFSETQ. V dropped 2 bases and J dropped 7; count of bases not matched to a gene: 12. This CDR3 spans 16 amino acids. CDR3: CASSFSGAGNINEQFF. The CDR3 DNA follows: TGCGCCAGCAGCTTTAGTGGAGCGGGAAATATAAATGAGCAGTTCTTC. The full variable domain, its missing parts supplied by reference TRBV5-1 and TRBJ2-1, is KAGVTQTPRYLIKTRGQQVTLSCSPISGHRSVSWYQQTPGQGLQFLFEYFSETQRNKGNFPGRFSGRQFSNSRSEMNVSTLELGDSALYLCASSFSGAGNINEQFFGPGTRLTVL.

CDR3 nucleotides: TGTGCCAGCAGTTTATCGGGACTAGCGGAATACTACAATGAGCAGTTCTTC. Amino acids: CASSLSGLAEYYNEQFF. The rearrangement joins TRBV27 to TRBJ2-1, with 11 bases identical to TRBD2. CDR3 length equals 17 residues. Germline CDR1 and CDR2: MNHEY and SMNVEV (reference sequence). The junction had 4 bases not matched to a gene; V was cut back by 0 bases and J by 3 bases.

DNA for the CDR3: TGTGCCAGCACCGCAGGTGGATACACTGAAGCTTTCTTT. This codes for CASTAGGYTEAFF. This sequence joins TRBV25-1 and TRBJ1-1; no clear D gene. This CDR3 is built from 13 residues. Germline values: CDR1 MGHDK, CDR2 SYGVNS. V lost 7 bases and J lost 3, with 12 bases in between.

This chain uses TRBV29-1 with TRBJ2-3; D remains ambiguous. Trimming shortened V by 8 bases and J by 2 bases, and 11 bases separated the two germline ends. The CDR3 loop spans 12 amino acids. Germline V lookup: CDR1 SQVTM, CDR2 ANQGSEA. CDR3 amino acids: CSPFGLTDTQYF. The CDR3 DNA reads TGCAGCCCATTTGGGCTCACAGATACGCAGTATTTT.

This sequence joins TRBV7-3 and TRBJ2-3, with 15 bases aligning to TRBD2. The junction had 6 bases not matched to a gene; V was cut back by 5 bases and J by 0 bases. The germline V gene encodes CDR1 SGHTA and CDR2 FQGTGA. The CDR3 consists of 18 residues. CDR3: CASSAGLAGGASTDTQYF. CDR3 DNA: TGTGCCAGCAGCGCGGGACTAGCGGGGGGAGCTAGCACAGATACGCAGTATTTT.

This sequence joins TRBV18 and TRBJ2-7; the match to TRBD2 covers 11 bases. Germline CDR1 is KGHSH and CDR2 is LQKENI. J gave up 4 bases and V 0 bases, and 5 bases lay outside the gene matches. This CDR3 is 16 amino acids long. CDR3 protein: CASSPPVSSGRYEQYF. The CDR3 nucleotides are TGTGCCAGCTCACCACCGGTCTCTAGCGGGAGGTACGAGCAGTACTTC. Variable domain in full (rest from reference TRBV18 and TRBJ2-7): NAGVMQNPRHLVRRRGQEARLRCSPMKGHSHVYWYRQLPEEGLKFMVYLQKENIIDESGMPKERFSAEFPKEGPSILRIQQVVRGDSAAYFCASSPPVSSGRYEQYFGPGTRLTVT.

The chain is built from TRBV7-3 and TRBJ2-2; TRBD1 aligns across 9 bases. CDR3 length: 16 amino acids. CDR1 SGHTA and CDR2 FQGTGA come from the germline V gene. V was clipped by 4 bases and J by 6 bases; unmatched bases: 9. The CDR3 bases are TGTGCCAGCAGCTCCTCCGGGACAGGGTATTCCGGGGAGCTGTTTTTT. Translated: CASSSSGTGYSGELFF.

The chain is built from TRBV27 and TRBJ2-3; D gene unclear. Trimming stripped 5 bases from V and 2 bases from J, with 8 bases between. From germline, CDR1 is MNHEY and CDR2 SMNVEV (reference sequence). CDR3 length: 13 amino acids. CDR3 loop: CASSATHTDTQYF. Here the CDR3 DNA reads TGTGCCAGCAGTGCAACTCACACAGATACGCAGTATTTT.

The chain employs TRBV4-1 and TRBJ1-3; D is perhaps TRBD1 (5 bases). Trimming shortened V by 3 bases and J by 7 bases, and 16 bases separated the two germline ends. The CDR3 has 15 residues. Looked up from germline, CDR1 is MGHRA and CDR2 is YSYEKL. CDR3 sequence (DNA): TGCGCCAGCAGCCAGGACCGATTGACAGTGAACACCATATATTTT. It is translated as CASSQDRLTVNTIYF.

This chain joins TRBV7-6 and TRBJ1-2, with D possibly TRBD1 on 5 matching bases. The V end lost 2 bases, the J end lost 3 bases, and 13 bases lay between the germline ends. Germline V gene data show CDR1 as SGHVS and CDR2 as FNYEAQ. The CDR3 contains 15 residues. CDR3 sequence: CASSLNSKGYYGYTF. The CDR3 DNA reads TGTGCCAGCAGCTTAAACTCCAAGGGGTACTATGGCTACACCTTC.

This clone was detected once. V gene TRBV30 combines with J gene TRBJ1-5; D perhaps matches TRBD1 (6 bases). CDR1 is GTSNPN and CDR2 is SVGIG in the germline V gene (reference sequence). Trimming removed 3 bases from V and 0 bases from J, with 15 bases in between. The CDR3 is made up of 16 amino acids. CDR3 loop: CAWRETGTYSNQPQHF. CDR3 in DNA: TGTGCCTGGAGAGAAACAGGGACCTATAGCAATCAGCCCCAGCATTTT.

The genes are TRBV4-1 and TRBJ1-3, with 9 bases matching TRBD1. CDR1 MGHRA and CDR2 YSYEKL come from the germline V gene. This CDR3 is built from 14 residues. Germline trimming cut 6 bases from V and 9 bases from J; bases unmatched to any gene: 9. The CDR3 nucleotides are TGCGCCAGCAGTACCGGGACAGGGATAACCACCATATATTTT. It translates to CASSTGTGITTIYF.

The V and J genes are TRBV30 and TRBJ2-1, with TRBD2 matching 13 bases. Trimming took 1 base from V and 0 from J; bases not matched to a gene: 6. Germline-derived CDR1 and CDR2 are GTSNPN and SVGIG (reference sequence). The CDR3 loop spans 18 amino acids. CDR3 coding DNA: TGTGCCTGGAGTGGGACTAGCGGGAGTATCGGCTCCTACAATGAGCAGTTCTTC. Residues: CAWSGTSGSIGSYNEQFF. Complete variable domain (other parts from reference TRBV30 and TRBJ2-1): SQTIHQWPATLVQPVGSPLSLECTVEGTSNPNLYWYRQAAGRGLQLLFYSVGIGQISSEVPQNLSASRPQDRQFILSSKKLLLSDSGFYLCAWSGTSGSIGSYNEQFFGPGTRLTVL.

The chain joins TRBV14 to TRBJ2-7; 10 bases agree with TRBD1. Germline CDR1 and CDR2: SGHDN and FVKESK. This CDR3 has 15 residues. V dropped 2 bases and J dropped 8; count of bases not matched to a gene: 9. The CDR3: CASSQPGTGAWKQYF. The CDR3 region has the DNA TGTGCCAGCAGCCAACCCGGGACAGGGGCATGGAAGCAGTACTTC.

This rearrangement joins TRBV25-1 to TRBJ2-7; TRBD1 might be the D (6 bases). Germline V lookup: CDR1 MGHDK, CDR2 SYGVNS. The CDR3 extends over 15 amino acids. V was cut by 1 base and J by 0 bases, with 10 bases left in between. CDR3 protein: CASSELDSLSYEQYF. The CDR3 coding sequence is TGTGCCAGCAGTGAATTGGACAGTCTCTCCTACGAGCAGTACTTC.

The rearrangement joins TRBV19 to TRBJ2-5, with TRBD1 matching 7 bases. The J call is doubtful: the DNA matches TRBJ2-7 better. This CDR3 contains 14 residues. CDR1 is LNHDA and CDR2 is SQIVND in the germline V gene (reference sequence). CDR3 nucleotides: TGTGCCAGTAGTTCGACAGGGAGCTCCTACGAGCAGTACTTC. As protein: CASSSTGSSYEQYF.